This T cell receptor (beta chain) is drawn from a study of blood T cells in healthy people across ages. CDR1 SGHTA and CDR2 FQGNSA come from the germline V gene. The length of the CDR3 is 16 residues. V lost 1 base to trimming and J lost 7 bases; unmatched junction nucleotides: 10. For the second PCR, which ran for about 6 to 12 cycles, a sample-barcoded 5' primer and a J-beta primer mix were used. One entry per CDR3 protein, called by TCRdb with MiXCR from the 5' RACE reads. The sample lists 1.5 million to 1.8 million distinct CDR3 sequences, roughly 43% occurring once. This TCR came from a woman between 18 and 29 years old in good health. The source material was blood. V is TRBV7-2 and J is TRBJ2-7; 10 positions match TRBD2. The CDR3 region is CASSLVLAGLDNEQYF. Here the CDR3 DNA reads TGTGCCAGCAGCTTAGTACTAGCGGGATTGGACAATGAGCAGTACTTC.